The rows below give T cell receptor beta chains drawn from one sample of a study of shared clonotypes between healthy human individuals. TCRdb's table, derived via immunoSEQ multiplex PCR, lists solely in-frame clones and lacks some. The sample holds 2 million to 2.5 million clones; roughly 91% are singletons and the top ten take 1.5% to 2%. The sequenced material came from naive CD8+ T cells from PBMCs. The receptors were sampled from a young man in good health. Some clones in this sample may be carry-over from other donors' samples. Both conserved end residues are part of each CDR3. The D gene is left open where the match is weak. Where a row states a size, it is once, few, many or the class of an expanded clone; other rows omit it.

j_gene	abundance	d_gene	v_gene	CDR3nt	CDR3aa
TRBJ2-3	.	.	TRBV27	TGTGCCAGCAGCCGTCCTAGCTCTAGCACAGATACGCAGTATTTT	CASSRPSSSTDTQYF
TRBJ2-2	.	TRBD1	TRBV5-4	TGTGCCAGCAGCACACAGGGGGCGGTCACCGGGGAGCTGTTTTTT	CASSTQGAVTGELFF
TRBJ2-3	once	TRBD1	TRBV27	TGTGCCAGCAGTTTAGGTTGGGACAGCGATAGGGATTTT	CASSLGWDSDRDF
TRBJ2-3	.	TRBD2	TRBV9	TGTGCCAGCAGCCCGGGACTAGCGGGAGGTCCGGATACGCAGTATTTT	CASSPGLAGGPDTQYF
TRBJ1-1	.	.	TRBV27	TGTGCCAGCAGTGTACTAGGGACAATGACTGAAGCTTTCTTT	CASSVLGTMTEAFF
TRBJ1-5	once	.	TRBV18	TGTGCCAGCTCACCAGAACCGTGGAATCAGCCCCAGCATTTT	CASSPEPWNQPQHF
TRBJ2-1	.	.	TRBV5-6	TGTGCCAGCAGCCCACGGCCTCCCTACAATGAGCAGTTCTTC	CASSPRPPYNEQFF
TRBJ2-7	.	.	TRBV7-2	TGTGCCAGCAACTCACAGGACTACGAGCAGTACTTC	CASNSQDYEQYF
TRBJ1-5	.	TRBD1	TRBV5-4	TGTGCCAGCAGCTACGGGACAGGGAGAAAGCATTTT	CASSYGTGRKHF
TRBJ2-7	.	.	TRBV9	TGTGCCAGCAGCGTAACAAGCTTTACCTACGAGCAGTACTTC	CASSVTSFTYEQYF
TRBJ2-5	.	.	TRBV19	TGTGCCAGTAGTGGACGAGCGGAGGGCCTCGAAGAGACCCAGTACTTC	CASSGRAEGLEETQYF
TRBJ2-1	.	TRBD2	TRBV13	TGTGCCAGCAGCTTAGCCGCGGGAGCGCTGGAGCAGTTCTTC	CASSLAAGALEQFF
TRBJ2-1	.	.	TRBV7-3	TGTGCCAGCAGCTTACAGGGGACTATCAATGAGCAGTTCTTC	CASSLQGTINEQFF
TRBJ2-1	.	TRBD2	TRBV4-3	TGCGCCAGCAGCCAAGGGTCTAGCGGCTACTACAATGAGCAGTTCTTC	CASSQGSSGYYNEQFF
TRBJ1-2	.	.	TRBV5-6	TGTGCCAGCAGCTTGCCGGGACGGACGTATGGCTACACCTTC	CASSLPGRTYGYTF
TRBJ2-7	.	.	TRBV11-2	TGTGCCAGCAGCGGGGGACTGGAGCAGTACTTC	CASSGGLEQYF
TRBJ1-1	.	.	TRBV28	TGTGCCAGCAGTCCGATCGCGGGAACTGAAGCTTTCTTT	CASSPIAGTEAFF
TRBJ2-1	.	.	TRBV2	TGTGCCAGCAGGGGTGTGTACAATGAGCAGTTCTTC	CASRGVYNEQFF
TRBJ2-1	once	.	TRBV28	TGTGCCAGCACCATTCGGTTGGGGGGAGCCCTTCGCAATGAGCAGTTCTTC	CASTIRLGGALRNEQFF
TRBJ2-7	.	.	TRBV27	TGTGCCAGCAGTTTATCCCGGGGCAGCTTGGGGTACTTC	CASSLSRGSLGYF
TRBJ2-1	.	TRBD2	TRBV5-1	TGCGCCAGCGGAGCGGGAGTGCGAGAGCAGTTCTTC	CASGAGVREQFF
TRBJ2-7	once	TRBD2	TRBV7-8	TGTGCCAGCAGCTTCGCCGAAGAGATTACCAGGACTAGCGACACCTACGAGCAGTACTTC	CASSFAEEITRTSDTYEQYF
TRBJ1-3	once	.	TRBV10-3	TGTGCCATCAGTCCCTCCGACGGGGCGGGGGGAAACACCATATATTTT	CAISPSDGAGGNTIYF
TRBJ2-1	.	TRBD2	TRBV28	TGTGCCAGCAGTTTATTCAGCGGGAGGGCCAATGAGCAGTTCTTC	CASSLFSGRANEQFF
TRBJ2-1	.	TRBD2	TRBV2	TGTGCCAGCAGGGGGACTAGCGGGTACAATGAGCAGTTCTTC	CASRGTSGYNEQFF
TRBJ1-4	.	TRBD1	TRBV5-6	TGTGCCAGCAGCTTAGGGACAGGGAATCGCGGGACTAATGAAAAACTGTTTTTT	CASSLGTGNRGTNEKLFF
TRBJ2-3	.	TRBD2	TRBV9	TGTGCCAGCAGCCCGGGGGGAGAAGCGTTCACAGATACGCAGTATTTT	CASSPGGEAFTDTQYF
TRBJ2-1	.	.	TRBV9	TGTGCCAGCAGCCCCCCGAGGACTAACAATGAGCAGTTCTTC	CASSPPRTNNEQFF
TRBJ1-2	.	.	TRBV28	TGTGCCAGCAGTTTTGCAGACAGGACCTATGGCTACACCTTC	CASSFADRTYGYTF
TRBJ1-1	.	.	TRBV9	TGTGCCAGCAGCGTTACCGTGATGGGGGCCCTCGTCGGGGAGGCTTTCTTT	CASSVTVMGALVGEAFF
TRBJ1-4	.	TRBD1	TRBV7-9	TGTGCCAGCAAACCACAGGGGTATAATGAAAAACTGTTTTTT	CASKPQGYNEKLFF
TRBJ2-1	.	TRBD2	TRBV7-3	TGTGCCAGCAGCGCGGGACTAGCGGGAAATGAGCAGTTCTTC	CASSAGLAGNEQFF
TRBJ2-7	.	.	TRBV5-1	TGCGCCAGCAGCTTGGCTGGGTCCCCTCCCTACGAGCAGTACTTC	CASSLAGSPPYEQYF
TRBJ2-5	.	.	TRBV15	TGTGCCACCGTCGGAAAAGGGAACGGTGAGACCCAGTACTTC	CATVGKGNGETQYF
TRBJ1-2	once	.	TRBV9	TGTGCCAGCAGCGTAGATGGGTCGGGGGTCTATGGCTACACCTTC	CASSVDGSGVYGYTF
TRBJ1-5	.	.	TRBV4-1	TGCGCCAGCAGCCCACGTGTCGGAGACAATCAGCCCCAGCATTTT	CASSPRVGDNQPQHF
TRBJ2-2	.	.	TRBV7-9	TGTGCCAGCAGCTTAGAGGTTAACACCGGGGAGCTGTTTTTT	CASSLEVNTGELFF
TRBJ1-5	.	.	TRBV28	TGTGCCAGACGGACCTTTCAGCCCCAGCATTTT	CARRTFQPQHF
TRBJ2-3	.	TRBD2	TRBV6-5	TGTGCCAGCAGTTATTTCGCGGGAGAGTTGCCGGCGCAGTATTTT	CASSYFAGELPAQYF
TRBJ2-7	.	.	TRBV10-3	TGTGCCATCCTAGGGGAAACTTCCTACGAGCAGTACTTC	CAILGETSYEQYF
TRBJ2-7	.	TRBD1	TRBV28	TGTGCCAGCAGTACCCGACAGGGTTCATCGTGGGAGCAGTACTTC	CASSTRQGSSWEQYF
TRBJ2-1	.	.	TRBV27	TGTGCCAGCAGTTTATGGGGTCCTAATGAGCAGTTCTTC	CASSLWGPNEQFF
TRBJ2-7	.	.	TRBV5-6	TGTGCCAGCAGCCACGTCCAGGACAGCAAGTACGAGCAGTACTTC	CASSHVQDSKYEQYF
TRBJ1-1	.	.	TRBV10-3	TGTGCCATCAGTTTGGACAGTAGTGCTGAAGCTTTCTTT	CAISLDSSAEAFF
TRBJ2-7	.	.	TRBV4-3	TGCGCCAGCAGCCAAGGGTGGCAGGGTTCCTACGAGCAGTACTTC	CASSQGWQGSYEQYF
TRBJ1-4	.	TRBD1	TRBV7-9	TGTGCCAGCAGCTTACTCCCCGGACAGGCCATTGCAACTAATGAAAAACTGTTTTTT	CASSLLPGQAIATNEKLFF
TRBJ2-7	few	.	TRBV6-5	TGTGCCAGCAAGGGTTTGCGGGATTACGAGCAGTACTTC	CASKGLRDYEQYF
TRBJ1-1	few	TRBD1	TRBV10-3	TGTGCCATCAGTCCAGGGGGCCAGACTGAAGCTTTCTTT	CAISPGGQTEAFF
TRBJ1-2	.	.	TRBV4-3	TGCGCCAGCAGCCAGAGCAGAGCGGGGGGTGACAGGTACTATGGCTACACCTTC	CASSQSRAGGDRYYGYTF
TRBJ1-2	.	TRBD1	TRBV19	TGTGCCAGTAGTATGATCTTGCGGACAGGCTATGGCTACACCTTC	CASSMILRTGYGYTF
TRBJ1-1	.	.	TRBV27	TGTGCCAGCAGTGGGAGGGTGGGCACTGAAGCTTTCTTT	CASSGRVGTEAFF
TRBJ2-7	.	.	TRBV19	TGTGCCAGTAGTAGGTTAGGGGGCTACGAGCAGTACTTC	CASSRLGGYEQYF
TRBJ2-3	.	TRBD2	TRBV28	TGTGCCAGCAGTTTTATCACTAGCGGGATTAGCACAGATACGCAGTATTTT	CASSFITSGISTDTQYF